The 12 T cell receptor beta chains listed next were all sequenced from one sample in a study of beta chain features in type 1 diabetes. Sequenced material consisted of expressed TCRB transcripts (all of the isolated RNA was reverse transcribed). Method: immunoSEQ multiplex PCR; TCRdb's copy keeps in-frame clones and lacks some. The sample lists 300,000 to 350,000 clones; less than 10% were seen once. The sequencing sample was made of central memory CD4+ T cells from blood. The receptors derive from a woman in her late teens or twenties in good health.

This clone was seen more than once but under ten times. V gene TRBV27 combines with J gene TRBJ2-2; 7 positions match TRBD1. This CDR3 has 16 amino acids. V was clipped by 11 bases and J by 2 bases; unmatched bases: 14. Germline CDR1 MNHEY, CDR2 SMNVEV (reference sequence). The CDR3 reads CAGKGKTGYNTGELFF. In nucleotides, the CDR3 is TGTGCCGGAAAGGGAAAGACAGGGTACAACACCGGGGAGCTGTTTTTT.

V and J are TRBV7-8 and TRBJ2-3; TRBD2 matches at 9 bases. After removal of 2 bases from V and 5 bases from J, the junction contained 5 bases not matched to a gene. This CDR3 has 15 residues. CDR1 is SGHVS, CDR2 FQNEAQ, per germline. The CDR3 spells CASSLNSGRLDTQYF. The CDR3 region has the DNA TGTGCCAGCAGCTTAAATAGCGGGAGATTAGATACGCAGTATTTT.

The CDR3 loop is CASSSILTWGEKLFF. Here the CDR3 DNA reads TGTGCCAGCAGTTCAATACTAACCTGGGGTGAAAAACTGTTTTTT. The rearrangement joins TRBV27 to TRBJ1-4; D is uncertain. Germline CDR1 is MNHEY and CDR2 is SMNVEV (reference sequence). V was pared by 4 bases and J by 7 bases, with 16 bases between. The CDR3 loop spans 15 amino acids.

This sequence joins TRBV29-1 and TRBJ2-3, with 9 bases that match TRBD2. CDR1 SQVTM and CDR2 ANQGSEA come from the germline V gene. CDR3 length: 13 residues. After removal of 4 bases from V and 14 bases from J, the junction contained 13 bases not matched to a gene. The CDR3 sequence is CSVVRLAGNGGYF. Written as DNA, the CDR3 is TGCAGCGTTGTAAGGCTAGCGGGGAATGGAGGGTATTTT.

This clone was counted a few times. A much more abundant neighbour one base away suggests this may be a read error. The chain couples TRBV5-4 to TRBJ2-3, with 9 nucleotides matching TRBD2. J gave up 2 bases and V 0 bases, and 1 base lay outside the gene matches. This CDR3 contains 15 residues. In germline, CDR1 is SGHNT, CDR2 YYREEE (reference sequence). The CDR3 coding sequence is TGTGCCAGCAGCTTGGGCGGGAGGGCCACAGATACGCAGTATTTT. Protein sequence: CASSLGGRATDTQYF.

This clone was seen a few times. DNA of the CDR3: TGTGCCAGCAGCGTGCCCCGAGCGACCCAGTACTTC. Amino acid sequence: CASSVPRATQYF. The V call is TRBV11-2, the J call TRBJ2-5, with D unclear. This CDR3 is 12 amino acids long. The V end lost 5 bases, the J end lost 7 bases, and 11 bases lay between the germline ends. CDR1 and CDR2 from the germline V gene are SGHAT and FQNNGV.

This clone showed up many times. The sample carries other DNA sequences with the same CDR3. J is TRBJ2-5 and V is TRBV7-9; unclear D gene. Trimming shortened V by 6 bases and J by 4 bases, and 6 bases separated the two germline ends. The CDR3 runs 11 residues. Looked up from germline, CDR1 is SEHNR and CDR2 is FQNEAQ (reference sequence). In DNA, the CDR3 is TGTGCCAGCAGTTCTGGAGAGACCCAGTACTTC. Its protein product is CASSSGETQYF.

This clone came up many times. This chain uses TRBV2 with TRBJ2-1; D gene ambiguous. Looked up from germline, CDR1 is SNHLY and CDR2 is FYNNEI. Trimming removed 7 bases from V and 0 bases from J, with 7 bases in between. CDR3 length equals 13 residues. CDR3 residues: CASIRVSYNEQFF. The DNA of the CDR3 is TGTGCCAGCATCCGGGTCTCCTACAATGAGCAGTTCTTC. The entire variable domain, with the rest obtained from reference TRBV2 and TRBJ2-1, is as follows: EPEVTQTPSHQVTQMGQEVILRCVPISNHLYFYWYRQILGQKVEFLVSFYNNEISEKSEIFDDQFSVERPDGSNFTLKIRSTKLEDSAMYFCASIRVSYNEQFFGPGTRLTVL.

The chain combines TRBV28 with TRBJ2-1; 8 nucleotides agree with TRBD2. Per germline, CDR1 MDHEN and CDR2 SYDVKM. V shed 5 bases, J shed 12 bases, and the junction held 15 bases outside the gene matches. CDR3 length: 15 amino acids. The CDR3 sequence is CASSPTSFSGVAQFF. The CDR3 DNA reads TGTGCCAGCAGTCCTACTAGTTTTAGCGGGGTAGCGCAGTTCTTC.

The CDR3 loop reads CASSQPQTGRGYTF. DNA for the CDR3: TGTGCCAGCAGCCAACCGCAGACAGGGCGGGGCTACACCTTC. This chain joins TRBV9 and TRBJ1-2; 7 bases are shared with TRBD1. Trimming cost V 4 bases and J 8 bases; bases outside gene matches: 11. Germline V lookup: CDR1 SGDLS, CDR2 YYNGEE. The CDR3 spans 14 residues.

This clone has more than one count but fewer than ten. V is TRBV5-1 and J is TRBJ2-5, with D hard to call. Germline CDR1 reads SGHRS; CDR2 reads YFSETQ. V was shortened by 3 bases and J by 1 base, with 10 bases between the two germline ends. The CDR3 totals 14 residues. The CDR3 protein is CASSSGPIQETQYF. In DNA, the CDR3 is TGCGCCAGCAGCTCCGGGCCGATCCAAGAGACCCAGTACTTC.

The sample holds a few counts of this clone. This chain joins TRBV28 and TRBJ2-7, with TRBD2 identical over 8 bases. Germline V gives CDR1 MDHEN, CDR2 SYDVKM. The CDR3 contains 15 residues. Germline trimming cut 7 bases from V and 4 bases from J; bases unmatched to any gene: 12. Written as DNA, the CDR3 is TGTGCCAGCAAAAGAATGGGGACTAGAACTTACGAGCAGTACTTC. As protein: CASKRMGTRTYEQYF.